This T cell receptor beta chain was sequenced during a study of blood T cell repertoires in COVID-19. The overall study: Samples representing acute and convalescent COVID-19 were sourced from the United States, Italy and Spain. Sample material is recorded as cDNA or gDNA derived from T cells, B-cell-depleted T cells, or PBMCs.

Germline V gene sequence: CDR1 SGDLS, CDR2 YYNGEE. Trimming took off 7 bases at V and 2 bases at J, with 11 bases between the two ends. CDR3 length equals 13 residues. Original processing methods: For nucleated cells, counts were estimated from reference gene primer amplification. Sequencing used immunoSEQ multiplex PCR; TCRdb keeps in-frame clones, though not all of them. V, J and clone size reflect that table, while D and trimming were determined from the DNA. This table holds 100,000 or so clones, about 76% found once. This TCR was sampled from a woman in her 70s with acute or convalescent COVID-19. V is TRBV9 and J is TRBJ2-3; D remains ambiguous. Sequencing was done on a sample of peripheral blood. As DNA, the CDR3 is TGTGCCAGCGGGCAGGTGCTCACAGATACGCAGTATTTT. Translation: CASGQVLTDTQYF.